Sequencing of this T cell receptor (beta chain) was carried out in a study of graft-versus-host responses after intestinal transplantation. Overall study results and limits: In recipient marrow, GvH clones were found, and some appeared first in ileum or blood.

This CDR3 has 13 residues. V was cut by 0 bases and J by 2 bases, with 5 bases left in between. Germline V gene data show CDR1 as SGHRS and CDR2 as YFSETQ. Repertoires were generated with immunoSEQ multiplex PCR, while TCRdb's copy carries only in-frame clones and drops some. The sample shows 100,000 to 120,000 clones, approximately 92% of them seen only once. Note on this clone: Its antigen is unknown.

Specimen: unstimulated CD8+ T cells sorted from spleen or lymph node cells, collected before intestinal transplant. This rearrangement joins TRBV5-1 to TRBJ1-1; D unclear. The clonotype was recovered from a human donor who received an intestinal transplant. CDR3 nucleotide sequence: TGCGCCAGCAGCTTGGACACAAACACTGAAGCTTTCTTT. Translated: CASSLDTNTEAFF.